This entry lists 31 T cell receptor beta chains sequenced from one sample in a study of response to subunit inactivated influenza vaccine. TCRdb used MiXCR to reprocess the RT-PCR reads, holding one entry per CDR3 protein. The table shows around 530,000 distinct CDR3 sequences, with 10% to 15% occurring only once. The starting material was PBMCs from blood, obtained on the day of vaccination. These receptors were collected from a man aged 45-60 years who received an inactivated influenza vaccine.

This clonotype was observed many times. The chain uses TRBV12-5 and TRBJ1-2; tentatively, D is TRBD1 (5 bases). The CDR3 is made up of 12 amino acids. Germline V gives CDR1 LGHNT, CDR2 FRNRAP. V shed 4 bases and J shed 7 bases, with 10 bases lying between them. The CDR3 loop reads CASGSVRGGYTF. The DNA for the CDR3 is TGTGCTAGTGGTTCGGTGAGGGGTGGCTACACCTTC. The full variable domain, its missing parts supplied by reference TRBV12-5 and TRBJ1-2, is DARVTQTPRHKVTEMGQEVTMRCQPILGHNTVFWYRQTMMQGLELLAYFRNRAPLDDSGMPKDRFSAEMPDATLATLKIQPSEPRDSAVYFCASGSVRGGYTFGSGTRLTVV.

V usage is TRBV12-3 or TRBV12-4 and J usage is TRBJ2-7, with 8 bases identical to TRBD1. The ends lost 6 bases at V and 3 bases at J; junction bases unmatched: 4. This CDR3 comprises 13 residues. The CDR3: CASRWTGNYEQYF. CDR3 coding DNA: TGTGCCAGCAGGTGGACAGGGAACTACGAGCAGTACTTC.

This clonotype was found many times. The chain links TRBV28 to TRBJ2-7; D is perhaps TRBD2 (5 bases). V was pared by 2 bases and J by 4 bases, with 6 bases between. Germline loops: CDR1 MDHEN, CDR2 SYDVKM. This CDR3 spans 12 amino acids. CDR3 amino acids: CASSLRDYEQYF. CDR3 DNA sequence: TGTGCCAGCAGTTTACGGGATTACGAGCAGTACTTC.

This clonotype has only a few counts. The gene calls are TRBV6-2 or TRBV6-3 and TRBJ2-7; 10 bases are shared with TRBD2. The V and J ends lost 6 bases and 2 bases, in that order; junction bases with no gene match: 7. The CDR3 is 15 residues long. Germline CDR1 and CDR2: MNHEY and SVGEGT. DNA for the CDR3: TGTGCCAGCAGACCCGGGACTAGCGCTACCTACGAGCAGTACTTC. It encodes CASRPGTSATYEQYF.

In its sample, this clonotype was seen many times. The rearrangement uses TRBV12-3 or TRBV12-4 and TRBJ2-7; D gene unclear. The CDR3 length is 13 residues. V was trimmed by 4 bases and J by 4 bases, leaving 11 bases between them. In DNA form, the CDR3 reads TGTGCCAGCAGTTATGGGGTCGGTTACGAGCAGTACTTC. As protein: CASSYGVGYEQYF.

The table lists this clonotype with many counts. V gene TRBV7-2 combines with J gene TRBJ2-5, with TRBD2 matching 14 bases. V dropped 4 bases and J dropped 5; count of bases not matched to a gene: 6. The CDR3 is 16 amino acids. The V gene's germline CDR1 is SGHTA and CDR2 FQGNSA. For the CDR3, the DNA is TGTGCCAGCAGCTCTGGGACTAGCGGGGGATATGAGACCCAGTACTTC. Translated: CASSSGTSGGYETQYF. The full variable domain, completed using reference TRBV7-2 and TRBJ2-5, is GAGVSQSPSNKVTEKGKDVELRCDPISGHTALYWYRQSLGQGLEFLIYFQGNSAPDKSGLPSDRFSAERTGGSVSTLTIQRTQQEDSAVYLCASSSGTSGGYETQYFGPGTRLLVL.

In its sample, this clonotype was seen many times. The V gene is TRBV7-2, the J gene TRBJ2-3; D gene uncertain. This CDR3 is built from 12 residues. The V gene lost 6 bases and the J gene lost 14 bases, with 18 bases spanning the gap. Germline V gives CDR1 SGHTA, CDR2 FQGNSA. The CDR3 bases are TGTGCCAGCAGTTTTCCGGGCAAAAAGGGGTATTTT. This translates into CASSFPGKKGYF.

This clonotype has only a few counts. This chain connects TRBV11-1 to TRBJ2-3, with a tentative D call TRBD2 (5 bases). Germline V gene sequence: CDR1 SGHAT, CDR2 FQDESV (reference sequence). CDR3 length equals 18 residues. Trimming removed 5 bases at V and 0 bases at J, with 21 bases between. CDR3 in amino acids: CASSEFPRGQLSTDTQYF. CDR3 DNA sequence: TGTGCCAGCAGCGAATTCCCTCGAGGGCAGCTTAGCACAGATACGCAGTATTTT.

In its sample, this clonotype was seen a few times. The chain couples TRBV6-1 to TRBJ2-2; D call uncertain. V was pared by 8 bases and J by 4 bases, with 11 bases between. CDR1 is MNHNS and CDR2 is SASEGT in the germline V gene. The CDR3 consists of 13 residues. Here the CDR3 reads CASPRPGTGELFF. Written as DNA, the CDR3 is TGTGCCAGCCCTAGGCCGGGCACCGGGGAGCTGTTTTTT.

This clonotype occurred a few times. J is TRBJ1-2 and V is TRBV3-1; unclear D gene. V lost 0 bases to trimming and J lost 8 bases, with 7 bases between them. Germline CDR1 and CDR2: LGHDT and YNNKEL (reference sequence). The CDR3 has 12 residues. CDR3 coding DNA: TGTGCCAGCAGCCAAGAGGGTGGGGGCTACACCTTC. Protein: CASSQEGGGYTF.

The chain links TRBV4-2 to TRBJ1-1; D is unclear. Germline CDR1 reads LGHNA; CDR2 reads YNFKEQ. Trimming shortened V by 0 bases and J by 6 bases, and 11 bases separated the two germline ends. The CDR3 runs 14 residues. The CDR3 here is CASSQDRSAPEAFF. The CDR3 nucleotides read TGTGCCAGCAGCCAAGATCGGTCAGCACCTGAAGCTTTCTTT.

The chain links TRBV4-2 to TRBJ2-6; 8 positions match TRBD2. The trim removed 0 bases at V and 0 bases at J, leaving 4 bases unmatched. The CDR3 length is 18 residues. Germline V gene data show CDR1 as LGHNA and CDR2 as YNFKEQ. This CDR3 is CASSQETGGPSGANVLTF. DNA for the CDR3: TGTGCCAGCAGCCAAGAGACGGGGGGGCCCTCTGGGGCCAACGTCCTGACTTTC.

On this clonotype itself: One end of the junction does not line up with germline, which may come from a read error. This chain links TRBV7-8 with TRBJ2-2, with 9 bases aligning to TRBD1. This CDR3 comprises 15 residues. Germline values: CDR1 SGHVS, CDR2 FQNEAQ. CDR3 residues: CASSESGTGSGVLFF. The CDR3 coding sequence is TGTGCCAGCAGCGAATCCGGGACAGGGTCCGGGGTGCTGTTTTTT.

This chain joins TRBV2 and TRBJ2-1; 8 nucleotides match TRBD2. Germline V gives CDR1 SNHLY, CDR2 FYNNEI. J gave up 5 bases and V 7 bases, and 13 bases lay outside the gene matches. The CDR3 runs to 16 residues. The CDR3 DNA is TGTGCCAGCATGCTGGTAGCGGGACTGTCCCACAATGAGCAGTTCTTC. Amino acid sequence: CASMLVAGLSHNEQFF.

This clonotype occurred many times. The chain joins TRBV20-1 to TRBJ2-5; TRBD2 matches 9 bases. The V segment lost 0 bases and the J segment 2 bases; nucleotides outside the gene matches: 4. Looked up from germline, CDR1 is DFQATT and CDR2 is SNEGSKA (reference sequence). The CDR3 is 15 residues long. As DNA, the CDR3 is TGCAGTGCTAGAGAGGGTAGCGGGGGACAAGAGACCCAGTACTTC. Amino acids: CSAREGSGGQETQYF.

The CDR3 coding sequence is TGTGCCAGCAGACCCGGGACAGGGGGAAGTCAGCCCCAGCATTTT. Translated: CASRPGTGGSQPQHF. V usage is TRBV2 and J usage is TRBJ1-5, with TRBD1 identical over 11 bases. V lost 6 bases and J lost 6; bases outside the gene matches: 7. CDR3 length: 15 residues. The germline V gene has CDR1 SNHLY and CDR2 FYNNEI.

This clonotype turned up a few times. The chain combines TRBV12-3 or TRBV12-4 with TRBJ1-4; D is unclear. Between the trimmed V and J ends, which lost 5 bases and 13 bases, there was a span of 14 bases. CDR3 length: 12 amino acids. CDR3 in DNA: TGTGCCAGCAGTCGTCGTGCGGGAGGACTGTTTTTT. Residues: CASSRRAGGLFF.

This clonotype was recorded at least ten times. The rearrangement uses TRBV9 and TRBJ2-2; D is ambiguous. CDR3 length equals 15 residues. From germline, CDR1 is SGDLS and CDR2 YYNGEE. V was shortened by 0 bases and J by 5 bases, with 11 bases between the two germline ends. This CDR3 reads CASSVGHMGTGELFF. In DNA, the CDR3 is TGTGCCAGCAGCGTAGGACACATGGGGACCGGGGAGCTGTTTTTT. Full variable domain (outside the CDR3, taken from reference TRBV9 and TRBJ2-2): DSGVTQTPKHLITATGQRVTLRCSPRSGDLSVYWYQQSLDQGLQFLIQYYNGEERAKGNILERFSAQQFPDLHSELNLSSLELGDSALYFCASSVGHMGTGELFFGEGSRLTVL.

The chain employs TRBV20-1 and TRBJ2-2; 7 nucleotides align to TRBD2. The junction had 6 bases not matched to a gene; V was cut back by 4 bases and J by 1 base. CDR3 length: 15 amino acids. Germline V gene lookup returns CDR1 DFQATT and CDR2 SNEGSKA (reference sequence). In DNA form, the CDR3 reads TGCAGTGCTACTAGCGGAGACTTGAACACCGGGGAGCTGTTTTTT. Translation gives CSATSGDLNTGELFF.

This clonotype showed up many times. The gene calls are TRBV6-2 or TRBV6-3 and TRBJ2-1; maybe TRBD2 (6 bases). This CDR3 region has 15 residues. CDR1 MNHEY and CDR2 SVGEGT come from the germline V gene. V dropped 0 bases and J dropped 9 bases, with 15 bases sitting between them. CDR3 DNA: TGTGCCAGCAGTTACTCAGGATCTGGCGGGATTGAGCAGTTCTTC. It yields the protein CASSYSGSGGIEQFF.

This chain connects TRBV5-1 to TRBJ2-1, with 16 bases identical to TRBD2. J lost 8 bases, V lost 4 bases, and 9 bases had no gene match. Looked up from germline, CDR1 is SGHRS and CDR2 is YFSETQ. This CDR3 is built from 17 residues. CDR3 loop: CASSLGLAGGQKDEQFF. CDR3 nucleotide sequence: TGCGCCAGCAGCCTGGGACTAGCGGGGGGGCAAAAGGATGAGCAGTTCTTC.

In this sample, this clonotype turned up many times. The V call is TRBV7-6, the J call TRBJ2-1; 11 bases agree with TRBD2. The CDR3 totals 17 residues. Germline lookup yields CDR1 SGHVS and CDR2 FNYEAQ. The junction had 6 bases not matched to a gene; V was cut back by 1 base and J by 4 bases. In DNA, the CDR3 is TGTGCCAGCAGCTTAGGACTAGCGGGAAGAAGGTACAATGAGCAGTTCTTC. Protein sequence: CASSLGLAGRRYNEQFF.

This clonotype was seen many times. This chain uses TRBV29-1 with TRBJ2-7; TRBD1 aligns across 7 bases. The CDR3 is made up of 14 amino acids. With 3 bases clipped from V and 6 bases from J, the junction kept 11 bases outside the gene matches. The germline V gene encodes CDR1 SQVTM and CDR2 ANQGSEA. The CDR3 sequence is CSVDKPGTAGEQYF. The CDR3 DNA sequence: TGCAGCGTTGATAAGCCCGGGACAGCCGGCGAGCAGTACTTC.

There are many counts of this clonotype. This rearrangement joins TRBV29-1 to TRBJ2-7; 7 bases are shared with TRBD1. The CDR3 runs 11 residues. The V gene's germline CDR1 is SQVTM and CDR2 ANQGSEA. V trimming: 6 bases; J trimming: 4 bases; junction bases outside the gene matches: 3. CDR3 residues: CSVTDRYEQYF. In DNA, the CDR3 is TGCAGCGTCACGGACAGGTACGAGCAGTACTTC.

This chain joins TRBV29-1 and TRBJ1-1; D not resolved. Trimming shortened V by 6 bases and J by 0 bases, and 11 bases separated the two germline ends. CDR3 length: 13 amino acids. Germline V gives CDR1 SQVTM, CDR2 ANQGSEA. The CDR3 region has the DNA TGCAGCGTCCTCCGGCGGATGAACACTGAAGCTTTCTTT. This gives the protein CSVLRRMNTEAFF.

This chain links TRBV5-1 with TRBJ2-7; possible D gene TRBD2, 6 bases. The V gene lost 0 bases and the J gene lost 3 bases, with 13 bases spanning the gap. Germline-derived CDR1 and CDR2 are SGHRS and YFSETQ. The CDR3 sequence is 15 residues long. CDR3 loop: CASSLARGKSYEQYF. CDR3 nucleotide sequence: TGCGCCAGCAGCTTGGCCCGCGGGAAGAGCTACGAGCAGTACTTC.

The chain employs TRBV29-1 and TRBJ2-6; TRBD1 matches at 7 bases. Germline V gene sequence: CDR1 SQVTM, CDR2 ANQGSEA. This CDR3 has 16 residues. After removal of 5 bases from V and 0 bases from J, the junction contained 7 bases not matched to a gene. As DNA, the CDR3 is TGCAGCGTTTCCGGACAGGCAAGCTCTGGGGCCAACGTCCTGACTTTC. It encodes CSVSGQASSGANVLTF.

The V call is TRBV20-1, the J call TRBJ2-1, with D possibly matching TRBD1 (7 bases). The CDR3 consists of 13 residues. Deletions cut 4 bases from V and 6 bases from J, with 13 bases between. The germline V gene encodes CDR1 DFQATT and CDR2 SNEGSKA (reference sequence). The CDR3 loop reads CSAKVQGGNEQFF. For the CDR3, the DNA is TGCAGTGCTAAAGTGCAGGGGGGCAATGAGCAGTTCTTC.

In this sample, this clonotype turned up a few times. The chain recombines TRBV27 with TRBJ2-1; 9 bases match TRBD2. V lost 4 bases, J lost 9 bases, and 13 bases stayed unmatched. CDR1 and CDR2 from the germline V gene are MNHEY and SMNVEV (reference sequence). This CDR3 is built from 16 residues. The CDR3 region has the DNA TGTGCCAGCAGTTCATCCATAGGGCTAGCGGGGACTGAGCAGTTCTTC. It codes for CASSSSIGLAGTEQFF.

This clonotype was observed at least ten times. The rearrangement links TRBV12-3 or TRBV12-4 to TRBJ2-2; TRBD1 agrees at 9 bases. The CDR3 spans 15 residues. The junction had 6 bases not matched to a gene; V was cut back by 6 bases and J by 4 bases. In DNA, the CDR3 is TGTGCCAGCAGCCAACGGACAGGGGTCACCGGGGAGCTGTTTTTT. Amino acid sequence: CASSQRTGVTGELFF.

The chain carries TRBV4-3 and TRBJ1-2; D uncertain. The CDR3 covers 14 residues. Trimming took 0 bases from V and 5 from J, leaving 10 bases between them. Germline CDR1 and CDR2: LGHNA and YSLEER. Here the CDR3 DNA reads TGCGCCAGCAGCCAAGATGGGTCAGAGTATGGCTACACCTTC. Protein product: CASSQDGSEYGYTF.